A selection of T cell receptor beta chains follows, all from one sample in a study of OX40 agonist ivuxolimab in advanced cancers. Profiled with immunoSEQ multiplex PCR; TCRdb holds only in-frame clones, not every one. There are about 7,300 clones in the sample; around three quarters occur only once, and about a fifth lies in the top ten. The specimen comprised CD4+ or CD8+ T cells sorted from blood, sampled in a trial of the OX40 agonist ivuxolimab. The receptors shown here come from an adult with an advanced solid tumor such as melanoma, head and neck, liver or kidney cancer. Each CDR3 is given with its conserved first and last residue. The order of the fields is J gene, V gene, D gene, CDR3 protein, CDR3 DNA. The D gene is left open where the match is weak.

J gene: TRBJ2-1
V gene: TRBV6-6
D gene: -
CDR3 protein: CASSYARRDYNEQFF
CDR3 DNA: TGTGCCAGCAGTTACGCACGGCGGGATTACAATGAGCAGTTCTTC

J gene: TRBJ2-7
V gene: TRBV27
D gene: -
CDR3 protein: CASKGDVSIYEQYF
CDR3 DNA: TGTGCCAGCAAAGGGGACGTAAGTATTTACGAGCAGTACTTC

J gene: TRBJ2-2
V gene: TRBV11-3
D gene: -
CDR3 protein: CASSRGDAGELFF
CDR3 DNA: TGTGCCAGCAGTCGGGGAGATGCCGGGGAGCTGTTTTTT

J gene: TRBJ1-1
V gene: TRBV6-5
D gene: -
CDR3 protein: CASSYSSLLGTEAFF
CDR3 DNA: TGTGCCAGCAGTTACTCAAGCCTCCTGGGCACTGAAGCTTTCTTT

J gene: TRBJ2-7
V gene: TRBV4-2
D gene: -
CDR3 protein: CASSQEQGQSDEQYF
CDR3 DNA: TGTGCCAGCAGCCAAGAGCAGGGACAATCGGACGAGCAGTACTTC

J gene: TRBJ2-3
V gene: TRBV25-1
D gene: -
CDR3 protein: CASSVGAGRYTQYF
CDR3 DNA: TGTGCCAGCAGTGTCGGGGCTGGGCGGTATACGCAGTATTTT

J gene: TRBJ2-3
V gene: TRBV6-6
D gene: -
CDR3 protein: CASRTDTQYF
CDR3 DNA: TGTGCCAGCAGAACAGATACGCAGTATTTT

J gene: TRBJ1-2
V gene: TRBV5-6
D gene: TRBD1
CDR3 protein: CASSPWTGRYGYTF
CDR3 DNA: TGTGCCAGCAGCCCCTGGACAGGGAGGTATGGCTACACCTTC

J gene: TRBJ1-2
V gene: TRBV4-2
D gene: -
CDR3 protein: CASSPGQTWGRGGYTF
CDR3 DNA: TGTGCCAGCAGCCCTGGACAGACCTGGGGCAGGGGCGGCTACACCTTC

J gene: TRBJ2-1
V gene: TRBV5-1
D gene: -
CDR3 protein: CASTAWGQGINEQFF
CDR3 DNA: TGCGCCAGCACCGCTTGGGGACAAGGGATCAATGAGCAGTTCTTC